These 2 T cell receptor beta chains were all obtained from the same sample, sequenced in a study of neurological immune-mediated disorders. Stated time point: longitudinal time-point 1 (baseline). TCRdb used MiXCR to reprocess the 5' RACE reads, holding one entry per CDR3 protein. The sample lists about 71,000 distinct CDR3 sequences; roughly an eighth were seen once. Sequenced input: PBMCs. The receptor source for this set is a female donor with HTLV-1-associated myelopathy (HAM/TSP).

This clonotype was seen many times. V is TRBV10-3 and J is TRBJ2-1, with 12 bases lining up with TRBD2. V was pared by 4 bases and J by 4 bases, with 2 bases of the junction left unmatched. The CDR3 loop spans 15 amino acids. The V gene's germline CDR1 is ENHRY and CDR2 SYGVKD. Here the CDR3 DNA reads TGTGCCATCAGTGGGACTAGCGGGAAGTACAATGAGCAGTTCTTC. Protein product: CAISGTSGKYNEQFF.

This clonotype has ten or more counts. This chain links TRBV28 with TRBJ2-3; 10 bases are a match to TRBD2. Germline CDR1 MDHEN, CDR2 SYDVKM. With V trimmed by 4 bases and J by 3 bases, 7 bases remained unmatched. The CDR3 is made up of 16 amino acids. CDR3 sequence: CASSSVLAGETDTQYF. CDR3 sequence (DNA): TGTGCCAGCAGTTCTGTTCTAGCGGGGGAGACAGATACGCAGTATTTT.